A single TCR beta chain is shown here with its context. Its matching antigen is unknown. Germline CDR1 is SGHVS and CDR2 is FNYEAQ. V lost 0 bases to trimming and J lost 6 bases; unmatched junction nucleotides: 7. The CDR3 consists of 15 residues. These data originate in a study of OX40 agonist ivuxolimab in advanced cancers. As for the study in general: Cancers in dose escalation were hepatocellular, melanoma, renal cell and head and neck.

Overall study findings and caveats: Relative to CD4+, CD8+ T cells held more expanded clones on average.

Profiling relied on immunoSEQ multiplex PCR, and the TCRdb table lists in-frame clones only, not all of them. This sample has about 20,000 clones; 70% to 80% occur once, and the top ten carry roughly 32%. The specimen comprised CD4+ or CD8+ T cells sorted from blood, sampled in a trial of the OX40 agonist ivuxolimab. The chain links TRBV7-6 to TRBJ2-7; 8 nucleotides align to TRBD2. The TCR sequence derives from an adult with an advanced solid tumor such as melanoma, head and neck, liver or kidney cancer. DNA of the CDR3: TGTGCCAGCAGCTTAGCCGTTCGGGGGGGCGGCGAGCAGTACTTC. Its protein is CASSLAVRGGGEQYF.